Listed below are T cell receptor beta chains from one sample, sequenced in a study of T cell repertoires in cytomegalovirus infection. TCRdb independently ran MiXCR on the reads; one entry per CDR3 protein. The repertoire consists of under 800,000 distinct CDR3 sequences, with roughly a quarter occurring once and the leading ten covering 8%. The sample consisted of CD8+ T cells from PBMCs. The receptors stem from a human donor in good health (CMV status not recorded). Some clones in this sample may be carry-over from other donors' samples. The CDR3 runs from the conserved cysteine through the conserved F or W.

j_call v_call cdr3_aa
TRBJ2-3 TRBV14 CASSQKRTGPLDTQYF
TRBJ2-1 TRBV25-1 CASSAGQGASNEQFF
TRBJ1-6 TRBV20-1 CSASDTYSYNSPLHF
TRBJ2-1 TRBV4-1 CASSQGDRSYNEQFF
TRBJ2-3 TRBV29-1 CSVHEVRGAEDTQYF
TRBJ2-1 TRBV11-2 CASSFYGGRTTSSYNEQFF
TRBJ2-7 TRBV7-9 CASSPPDRGGGYEQYF
TRBJ1-1 TRBV7-9 CASSLGGGDTEAFF
TRBJ1-4 TRBV7-9 CASSFPGNEKLFF
TRBJ1-2 TRBV10-1 CASSETDREGYTF
TRBJ2-2 TRBV11-2 CASSSSGPNTGELFF
TRBJ2-2 TRBV4-1 CASSQNPGGPVGELFF
TRBJ1-5 TRBV28 CASSWTEINQPQHF
TRBJ1-1 TRBV14 CASSLLPDSKNTEAFF
TRBJ2-1 TRBV24-1 CATSDSGTVAGEQFF
TRBJ2-1 TRBV27 CASRMAPNNEQFF
TRBJ2-3 TRBV7-8 CASSAPGREEYF
TRBJ2-3 TRBV29-1 CSVGSGDSDTQYF
TRBJ2-3 TRBV20-1 CSAGPRTDTQYF
TRBJ2-3 TRBV28 CASSPRSREGQYADTQYF
TRBJ1-5 TRBV7-6 CASSLVGATQPQHF
TRBJ1-2 TRBV5-6 CASSLLGDEPFYGYTF
TRBJ2-3 TRBV14 CASSQDAMDTQYF
TRBJ1-5 TRBV7-9 CASSGGVNQPQHF
TRBJ1-1 TRBV11-2 CASSPRSVIEAFF
TRBJ2-5 TRBV6-2/TRBV6-3 CATYARHHQETQYF
TRBJ1-2 TRBV15 CATSRDLGYYGYTF
TRBJ2-2 TRBV6-6 CASSPPIGNTGELFF
TRBJ2-5 TRBV4-1 CASSQRLLQETQYF
TRBJ2-3 TRBV7-2 CASSFGHGPVTDTQYF
TRBJ2-3 TRBV24-1 CATSDLASGLDDTQYF